These 11 T cell receptor beta chains came from one sample sequenced in a study of cytomegalovirus exposure and HLA in healthy donors. Primers included in the PCR were 60 Vbeta and 13 Jbeta primers. Profiling relied on immunoSEQ multiplex PCR, and the TCRdb table lists in-frame clones only, not all of them. The sample consists of more than 110,000 clones, 9.7% of them appearing once. Input material: PBMCs. These receptor sequences come from a man aged 45 to 65 in good health and CMV-seronegative.

V gene TRBV11-3 combines with J gene TRBJ2-2, with TRBD1 matching 10 bases. The germline CDR1 and CDR2 sequences are SGHNT and YENEEA. The CDR3 is made up of 16 amino acids. Losses at the gene ends were 4 bases for V and 5 bases for J; bases not matched to a gene: 7. CDR3 DNA sequence: TGTGCCAGCAGCTGGGGGACAGGGGTTGGAACCGGGGAGCTGTTTTTT. Protein product: CASSWGTGVGTGELFF.

A few counts support this clone. This chain uses TRBV11-2 with TRBJ2-7; D might be TRBD1 (6 bases). Germline V CDR1 and CDR2: SGHAT, FQNNGV. The V gene lost 2 bases and the J gene lost 0 bases, with 20 bases spanning the gap. The CDR3 consists of 18 residues. As DNA, the CDR3 is TGTGCCAGCAGCTTATTCGTGGCGTCGGACAGTAGCTCCTACGAGCAGTACTTC. It yields the protein CASSLFVASDSSSYEQYF. The complete variable domain, with remaining parts taken from reference TRBV11-2 and TRBJ2-7, reads EAGVAQSPRYKIIEKRQSVAFWCNPISGHATLYWYQQILGQGPKLLIQFQNNGVVDDSQLPKDRFSAERLKGVDSTLKIQPAKLEDSAVYLCASSLFVASDSSSYEQYFGPGTRLTVT.

This clone was observed a handful of times. V is TRBV18 and J is TRBJ2-5; possible D gene TRBD1, 5 bases. This CDR3 region has 15 residues. Germline V CDR1 and CDR2: KGHSH, LQKENI. V was pared by 5 bases and J by 4 bases, with 17 bases between. CDR3 sequence (DNA): TGTGCCAGCTCAGTCTACATATCAGGGTCAGAGACCCAGTACTTC. Its translation: CASSVYISGSETQYF.

This chain connects TRBV10-2 to TRBJ1-1; D might be TRBD1 (5 bases). The germline gives CDR1 WSHSY, CDR2 SAAADI. Trimming stripped 2 bases from V and 1 base from J, with 8 bases between. This CDR3 has 14 residues. CDR3 sequence: CASSEGGWNTEAFF. Written as DNA, the CDR3 is TGCGCCAGCAGTGAGGGGGGGTGGAACACTGAAGCTTTCTTT.

The rearrangement links TRBV4-1 to TRBJ2-5; 10 bases map to TRBD2. The V gene end was trimmed by 5 bases and the J gene end by 5 bases; junction bases not matched to a gene: 8. The V gene's germline CDR1 is MGHRA and CDR2 YSYEKL. This CDR3 has 15 amino acids. The CDR3 sequence: CASSSGLARDETQYF. CDR3 bases: TGCGCCAGCAGCTCGGGACTAGCGAGGGACGAGACCCAGTACTTC.

The chain uses TRBV6-5 and TRBJ1-5, with 8 positions matching TRBD1. V shed 5 bases, J shed 9 bases, and the junction held 9 bases outside the gene matches. Germline CDR1 reads MNHEY; CDR2 reads SVGAGI. The CDR3 runs 14 residues. In DNA, the CDR3 is TGTGCCAGCAGTCCCGGGACAGGAACCGGGCCCCAGCATTTT. It translates to CASSPGTGTGPQHF.

The chain couples TRBV29-1 to TRBJ2-1; 7 bases match TRBD1. Trimming took 7 bases from V and 9 from J; bases not matched to a gene: 15. CDR3 length equals 14 residues. CDR1 and CDR2 (germline): SQVTM, ANQGSEA. CDR3 nucleotides: TGCAGCGGTACCCTGACAGGGTTTCCTAGTGAGCAGTTCTTC. It specifies CSGTLTGFPSEQFF.

This clone was counted only a few times. V usage is TRBV7-8 and J usage is TRBJ2-3; TRBD2 aligns across 7 bases. The CDR3 consists of 18 residues. Trimming cost V 5 bases and J 5 bases; bases outside gene matches: 19. Germline V CDR1 and CDR2: SGHVS, FQNEAQ. Here the CDR3 reads CASSPTRTRDPRRDTQYF. Written as DNA, the CDR3 is TGTGCCAGCAGCCCAACTCGGACTAGGGATCCAAGGAGAGATACGCAGTATTTT.

There are a few counts of this clone. This chain uses TRBV19 with TRBJ2-3; TRBD1 aligns across 8 bases. The trim removed 7 bases at V and 1 base at J, leaving 10 bases unmatched. Looked up from germline, CDR1 is LNHDA and CDR2 is SQIVND (reference sequence). This CDR3 has 16 residues. CDR3 sequence reads: CASTSRATGGTDTQYF. CDR3 coding DNA: TGTGCCAGTACCTCGCGGGCGACAGGGGGCACAGATACGCAGTATTTT.

The chain joins TRBV7-9 to TRBJ1-2; no clear D. The V end was cut by 4 bases, the J end by 7 bases, with 19 bases between. This CDR3 contains 15 residues. CDR1 and CDR2 from the germline V gene are SEHNR and FQNEAQ (reference sequence). Here the CDR3 DNA reads TGTGCCAGCAGCTCAAAATCCGGGATTTCAGGTGGCTACACCTTC. Its protein is CASSSKSGISGGYTF.

This clone came up a few times. This chain uses TRBV7-2 with TRBJ2-1; weak D call: TRBD2 (5 bases). V lost 0 bases and J lost 5, with 8 bases in between. The CDR3 has 14 amino acids. Germline V gene sequence: CDR1 SGHTA, CDR2 FQGNSA. The CDR3 DNA follows: TGTGCCAGCAGCTTAGCGCCGGGGAACAATGAGCAGTTCTTC. Protein product: CASSLAPGNNEQFF. The whole variable domain, remainder taken from reference TRBV7-2 and TRBJ2-1, is GAGVSQSPSNKVTEKGKDVELRCDPISGHTALYWYRQSLGQGLEFLIYFQGNSAPDKSGLPSDRFSAERTGGSVSTLTIQRTQQEDSAVYLCASSLAPGNNEQFFGPGTRLTVL.